This entry concerns a single T cell receptor (beta chain). This sample is part of a study of blood T cell repertoires in COVID-19. TCRdb's copy holds only in-frame clones and misses some; the assay was immunoSEQ multiplex PCR. Among some 200,000 clones listed, 75% to 90% were seen once. Sequencing was done on a sample of PBMCs or T cells enriched from blood (not recorded which). This sequence originates from a middle-aged woman with acute COVID-19.

The CDR3 here is CASTRTGMMNTIYF. CDR3 in DNA: TGCGCCAGCACCCGGACAGGCATGATGAACACCATATATTTT. V is TRBV4-1 and J is TRBJ1-3, with 7 bases that match TRBD1. Germline lookup yields CDR1 MGHRA and CDR2 YSYEKL. CDR3 size: 14 residues. The junction had 10 bases not matched to a gene; V was cut back by 7 bases and J by 7 bases.